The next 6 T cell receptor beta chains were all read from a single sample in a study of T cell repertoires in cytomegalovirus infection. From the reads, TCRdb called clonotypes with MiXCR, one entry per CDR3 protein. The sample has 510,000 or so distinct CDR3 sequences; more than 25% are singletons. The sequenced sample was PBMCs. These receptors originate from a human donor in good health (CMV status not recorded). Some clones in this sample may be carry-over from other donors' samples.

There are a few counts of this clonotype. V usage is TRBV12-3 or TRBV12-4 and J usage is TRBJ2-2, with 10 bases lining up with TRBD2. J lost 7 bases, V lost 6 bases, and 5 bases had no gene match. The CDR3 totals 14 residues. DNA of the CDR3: TGTGCCAGCAGCAGCGGGAGGGTGGTCGGGGAGCTGTTTTTT. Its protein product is CASSSGRVVGELFF.

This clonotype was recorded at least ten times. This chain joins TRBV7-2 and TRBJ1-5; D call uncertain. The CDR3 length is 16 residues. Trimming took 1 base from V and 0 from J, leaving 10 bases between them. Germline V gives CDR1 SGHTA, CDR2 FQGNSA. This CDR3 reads CASSLDPQVSNQPQHF. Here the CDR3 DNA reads TGTGCCAGCAGCTTAGACCCTCAGGTTAGCAATCAGCCCCAGCATTTT.

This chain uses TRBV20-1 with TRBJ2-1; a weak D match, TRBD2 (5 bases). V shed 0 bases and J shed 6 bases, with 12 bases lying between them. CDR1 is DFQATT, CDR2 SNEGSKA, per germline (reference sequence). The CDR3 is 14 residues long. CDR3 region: CSARDPRSGNEQFF. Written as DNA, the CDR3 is TGCAGTGCTAGAGATCCCCGAAGCGGCAATGAGCAGTTCTTC.

The CDR3 DNA follows: TGTGCCATCAGCAAGTTACAGGGGGCGCAGACAGATACGCAGTATTTT. This gives the protein CAISKLQGAQTDTQYF. This chain links TRBV10-3 with TRBJ2-3, with TRBD1 matching 9 bases. The V and J ends lost 6 bases and 3 bases, in that order; junction bases with no gene match: 10. Per germline, CDR1 ENHRY and CDR2 SYGVKD. CDR3 length: 16 amino acids.

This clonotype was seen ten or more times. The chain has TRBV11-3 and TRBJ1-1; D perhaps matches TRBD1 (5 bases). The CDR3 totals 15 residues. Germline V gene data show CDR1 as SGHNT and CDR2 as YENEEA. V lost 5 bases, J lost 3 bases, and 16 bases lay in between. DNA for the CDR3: TGTGCCAGCAGCCCAGGTGGAGGGGTAGACACTGAAGCTTTCTTT. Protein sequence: CASSPGGGVDTEAFF.

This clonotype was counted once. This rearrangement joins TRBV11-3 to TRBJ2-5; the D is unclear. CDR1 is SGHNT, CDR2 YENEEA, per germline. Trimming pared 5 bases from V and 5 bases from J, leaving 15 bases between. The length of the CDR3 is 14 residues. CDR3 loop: CASSPNGDRETQYF. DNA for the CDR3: TGTGCCAGCAGCCCTAATGGGGATCGGGAGACCCAGTACTTC. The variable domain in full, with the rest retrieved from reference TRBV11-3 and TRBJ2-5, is EAGVVQSPRYKIIEKKQPVAFWCNPISGHNTLYWYLQNLGQGPELLIRYENEEAVDDSQLPKDRFSAERLKGVDSTLKIQPAELGDSAVYLCASSPNGDRETQYFGPGTRLLVL.